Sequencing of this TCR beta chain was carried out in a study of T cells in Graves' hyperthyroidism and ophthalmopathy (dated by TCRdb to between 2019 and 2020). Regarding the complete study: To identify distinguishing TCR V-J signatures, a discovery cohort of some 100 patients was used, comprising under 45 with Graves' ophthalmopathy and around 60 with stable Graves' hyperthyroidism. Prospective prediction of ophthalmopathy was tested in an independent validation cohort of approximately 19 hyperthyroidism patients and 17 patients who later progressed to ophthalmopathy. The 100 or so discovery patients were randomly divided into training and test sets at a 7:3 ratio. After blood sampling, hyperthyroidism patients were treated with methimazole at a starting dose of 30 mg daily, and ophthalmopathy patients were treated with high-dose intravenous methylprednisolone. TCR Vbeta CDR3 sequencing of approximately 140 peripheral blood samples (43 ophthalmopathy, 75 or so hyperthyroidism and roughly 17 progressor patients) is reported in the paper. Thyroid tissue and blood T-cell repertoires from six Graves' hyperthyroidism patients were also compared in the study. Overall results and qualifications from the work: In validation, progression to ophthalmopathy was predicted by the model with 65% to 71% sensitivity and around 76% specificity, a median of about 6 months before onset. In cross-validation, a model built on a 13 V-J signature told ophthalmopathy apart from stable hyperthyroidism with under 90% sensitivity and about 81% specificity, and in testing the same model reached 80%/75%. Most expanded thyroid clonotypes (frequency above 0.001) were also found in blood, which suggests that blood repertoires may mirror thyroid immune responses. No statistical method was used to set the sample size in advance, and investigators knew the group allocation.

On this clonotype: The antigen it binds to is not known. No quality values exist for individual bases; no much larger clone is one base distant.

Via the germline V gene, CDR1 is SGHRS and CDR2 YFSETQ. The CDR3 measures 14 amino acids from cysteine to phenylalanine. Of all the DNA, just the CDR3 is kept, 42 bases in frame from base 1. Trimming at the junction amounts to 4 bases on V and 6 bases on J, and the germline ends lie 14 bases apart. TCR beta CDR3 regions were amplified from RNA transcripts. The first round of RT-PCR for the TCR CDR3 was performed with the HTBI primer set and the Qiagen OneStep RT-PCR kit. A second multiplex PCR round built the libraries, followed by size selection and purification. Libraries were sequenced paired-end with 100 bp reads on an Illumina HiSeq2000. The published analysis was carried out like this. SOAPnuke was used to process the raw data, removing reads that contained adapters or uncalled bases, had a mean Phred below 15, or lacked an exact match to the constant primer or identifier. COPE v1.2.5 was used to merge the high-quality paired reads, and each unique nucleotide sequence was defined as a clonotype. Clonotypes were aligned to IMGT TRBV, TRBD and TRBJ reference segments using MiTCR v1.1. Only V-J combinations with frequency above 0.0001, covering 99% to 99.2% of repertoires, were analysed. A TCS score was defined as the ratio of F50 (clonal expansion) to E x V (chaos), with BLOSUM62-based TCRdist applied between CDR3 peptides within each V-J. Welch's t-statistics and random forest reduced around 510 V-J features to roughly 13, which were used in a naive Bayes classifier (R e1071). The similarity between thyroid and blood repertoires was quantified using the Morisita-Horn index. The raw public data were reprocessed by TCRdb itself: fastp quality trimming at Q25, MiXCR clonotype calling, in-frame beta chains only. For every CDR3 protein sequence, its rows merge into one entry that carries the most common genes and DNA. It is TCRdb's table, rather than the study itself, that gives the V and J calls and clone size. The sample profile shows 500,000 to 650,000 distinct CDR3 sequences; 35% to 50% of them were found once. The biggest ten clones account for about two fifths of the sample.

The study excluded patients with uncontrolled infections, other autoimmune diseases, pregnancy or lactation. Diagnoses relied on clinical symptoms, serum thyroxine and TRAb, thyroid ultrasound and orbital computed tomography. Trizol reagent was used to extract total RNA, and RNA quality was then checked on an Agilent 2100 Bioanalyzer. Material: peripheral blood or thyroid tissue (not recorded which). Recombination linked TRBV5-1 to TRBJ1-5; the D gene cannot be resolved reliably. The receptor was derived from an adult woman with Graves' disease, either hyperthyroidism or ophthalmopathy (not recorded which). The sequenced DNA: TGCGCCAGCAGCGCATTTGAGGGAGGTCAGCCCCAGCATTTT. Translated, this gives CASSAFEGGQPQHF.